The clone carrying this TCR beta chain has a handful of counts. This sample is part of a study of blood T cells in healthy people across ages. PCR was performed a second time for about 7 to 12 cycles using a sample-barcoded 5' primer and a J-beta primer mix. TCRdb re-derived calls from the 5' RACE reads in MiXCR, one entry per CDR3 protein. This sample has approximately 760,000 distinct CDR3 sequences, with around a quarter found just once. Each sample yielded at least 5 micrograms of PBMC total RNA. There are 17 residues in the CDR3. V shed 1 base, J shed 7 bases, and the junction held 13 bases outside the gene matches. In germline, CDR1 is MGHRA, CDR2 YSYEKL. These sequences were also reported in another study, on T cells of mothers and their children.

This receptor was identified in a boy aged 10-17 years in good health. The V gene is TRBV4-1, the J gene TRBJ2-1; TRBD2 agrees at 7 bases. The source material was blood. CDR3 in amino acids: CASSQVFGGYAGNEQFF. The CDR3 DNA follows: TGCGCCAGCAGCCAAGTTTTCGGGGGGTACGCGGGGAATGAGCAGTTCTTC.